A single sample is the source of the 11 T cell receptor beta chains below, sequenced in a study of persistence of HIV-infected CD4 T cells. Stimulation used approximately 9.5 ug/mL lysate from CMV-infected fibroblasts. CD4+ T cells upregulating both CD40 ligand and CD69 were sorted as responding cells. This was the immunoSEQ version 4 assay in survey mode. TCRdb keeps only in-frame clones here, not all; method: immunoSEQ multiplex PCR. In the table there are fewer than 6,000 clones, approximately 63% of which are singletons. These receptors have no identified antigens. The sample consisted of CD4+ T cells sorted from PBMCs after roughly 18-hour stimulation, taken from a patient who received antiretroviral therapy. Receptor source: an adult man with HIV who was CMV-seropositive.

The chain combines TRBV7-2 with TRBJ2-4; D is unclear. The V gene's germline CDR1 is SGHTA and CDR2 FQGNSA. V gave up 5 bases and J gave up 0 bases, with 8 bases separating them. The CDR3 length is 14 residues. The DNA of the CDR3 is TGTGCCAGCAGCCCCCAAGTAGCCAAAAACATTCAGTACTTC. Residues: CASSPQVAKNIQYF.

This clone was seen only a few times. The chain combines TRBV19 with TRBJ2-5; D is possibly TRBD1 or TRBD2 (5 bases each). The CDR3 has 16 amino acids. CDR1 and CDR2 (germline): LNHDA, SQIVND (reference sequence). Trimming took off 4 bases at V and 3 bases at J, with 18 bases between the two ends. CDR3 DNA sequence: TGTGCCAGTAGTACGGGACCCTTACTCCTGAAAGAGACCCAGTACTTC. It codes for CASSTGPLLLKETQYF.

About this clone itself: The same CDR3 also results from other DNA sequences found in this sample. The gene calls are TRBV28 and TRBJ1-5; D remains ambiguous. This CDR3 spans 14 amino acids. Trimming shortened V by 3 bases and J by 3 bases, and 9 bases separated the two germline ends. The V gene's germline CDR1 is MDHEN and CDR2 SYDVKM. The DNA for the CDR3 is TGTGCCAGCAGTTTGAGGAGGCTCAATCAGCCCCAGCATTTT. It specifies CASSLRRLNQPQHF. Full variable domain (rest looked up from reference TRBV28 and TRBJ1-5): DVKVTQSSRYLVKRTGEKVFLECVQDMDHENMFWYRQDPGLGLRLIYFSYDVKMKEKGDIPEGYSVSREKKERFSLILESASTNQTSMYLCASSLRRLNQPQHFGDGTRLSIL.

The J gene is TRBJ2-7, the V gene TRBV3-1 (or the pseudogene TRBV3-2); 9 nucleotides agree with TRBD1. The ends lost 0 bases at V and 7 bases at J; junction bases unmatched: 16. The germline V gene has CDR1 LGHDT and CDR2 YNNKEL (reference sequence). This CDR3 is built from 18 residues. CDR3 sequence reads: CASSQDPVSTGGRGEQYF. CDR3 DNA: TGTGCCAGCAGCCAAGATCCCGTTTCGACAGGGGGGCGAGGTGAGCAGTACTTC.

J is TRBJ2-1 and V is TRBV5-1; D gene ambiguous. The CDR3 extends over 15 amino acids. V lost 2 bases and J lost 4, with 13 bases in between. CDR1 SGHRS and CDR2 YFSETQ come from the germline V gene. The CDR3 reads CASSFQIIKYNEQFF. The CDR3 DNA reads TGCGCCAGCAGCTTTCAGATAATTAAATACAATGAGCAGTTCTTC.

By its share, this clone is medium-sized. V gene TRBV9 combines with J gene TRBJ2-5; TRBD1 aligns across 9 bases. V shed 0 bases and J 4 bases; nucleotides not matched to a gene: 4. Germline loops: CDR1 SGDLS, CDR2 YYNGEE. There are 15 residues in the CDR3. The CDR3 DNA follows: TGTGCCAGCAGCGTAGACGGACAGGGGCGAGAGACCCAGTACTTC. It translates to CASSVDGQGRETQYF.

J is TRBJ1-1 and V is TRBV30; D uncertain. Trimming stripped 3 bases from V and 4 bases from J, with 18 bases between. The CDR3 spans 15 residues. Germline CDR1 reads GTSNPN; CDR2 reads SVGIG (reference sequence). The CDR3 loop is CAWSVFNSGVTEAFF. CDR3 in DNA: TGTGCCTGGAGCGTTTTTAATTCGGGAGTCACTGAAGCTTTCTTT.

This sequence joins TRBV7-9 and TRBJ2-2; the match to TRBD1 covers 7 bases. Germline V gene lookup returns CDR1 SEHNR and CDR2 FQNEAQ (reference sequence). This CDR3 is built from 15 residues. V was clipped by 5 bases and J by 0 bases; unmatched bases: 3. CDR3 amino acids: CASSKGASNTGELFF. The CDR3 DNA reads as TGTGCCAGCAGCAAGGGGGCTTCGAACACCGGGGAGCTGTTTTTT.

The chain joins TRBV6-2 or TRBV6-3 to TRBJ2-3; 10 bases align to TRBD2. J lost 2 bases, V lost 5 bases, and 7 bases had no gene match. CDR3 length: 16 amino acids. From germline, CDR1 is MNHEY and CDR2 SVGEGT. CDR3 in DNA: TGTGCCAGCAGTCACGGAGCGGGGGGGGTCACAGATACGCAGTATTTT. This translates into CASSHGAGGVTDTQYF.

This clone was detected only a few times. The chain recombines TRBV28 with TRBJ2-2; tentatively, D is TRBD1 (6 bases). The CDR3 contains 15 residues. V dropped 3 bases and J dropped 5 bases, with 13 bases sitting between them. Germline V lookup: CDR1 MDHEN, CDR2 SYDVKM. This CDR3 is CASSFVQGKTGELFF. CDR3 nucleotides: TGTGCCAGCAGTTTTGTCCAGGGGAAAACCGGGGAGCTGTTTTTT.

V is TRBV20-1 and J is TRBJ2-1; 10 nucleotides match TRBD2. Looked up from germline, CDR1 is DFQATT and CDR2 is SNEGSKA (reference sequence). The CDR3 has 14 amino acids. V gave up 3 bases and J gave up 5 bases; unmatched junction bases: 4. This CDR3 reads CSASERGGNNEQFF. The CDR3 DNA reads as TGCAGTGCTAGTGAGCGGGGGGGAAACAATGAGCAGTTCTTC.